The clone carrying this T cell receptor (beta chain) was detected ten times or more. Its antigen is currently unknown. As the method for making TCR beta libraries, quantitative 5'-RACE with molecular barcodes was used. TCRdb reprocessed the 5' RACE reads with MiXCR, giving one entry per CDR3 protein. The table shows under 850,000 distinct CDR3 sequences, with around 20% occurring only once. The record originates from a study of CD8 T cells in ankylosing spondylitis. The CDR3 sequence is 11 residues long. The germline V and J ends were trimmed by 6 bases and 5 bases, with 4 bases remaining between them. Whole-study findings and limits: The study identified a TCR beta motif of fewer than 10 highly homologous variants that appeared characteristic of ankylosing spondylitis blood. The authors reported significant enrichment of disease-linked clones in matched ankylosing spondylitis synovial fluid.

The sequenced material came from blood, either unsorted or a sorted T cell fraction (not recorded which). The receptor's source is a male donor with ankylosing spondylitis. This chain uses TRBV12-3 or TRBV12-4 with TRBJ2-2; D is undetermined. DNA for the CDR3: TGTGCCAGCAGAATAACCGGGGAGCTGTTTTTT. Protein sequence: CASRITGELFF.